In this sample, the clone carrying this T cell receptor (beta chain) turned up a few times. What it recognizes is unknown. The data were taken from a study of metastatic and nonmetastatic thyroid tumors. For the study at large: Blood and tumor or nodule tissue repertoires from malignant and benign thyroid patients were compared.

Using MiXCR, TCRdb re-called clones from the PCR reads. The sample contains 10,000 to 15,000 clones, 31% of which appear only once. All patients were treatment-naive before thyroid surgery. General study results and limits: Compared with benign nodules, malignant thyroid tumors were reported to have significantly higher TCR beta diversity in both blood and tumor.

Trimming cost V 3 bases and J 4 bases, with 15 bases left between them. Germline assignment: CDR1 LNHDA and CDR2 SQIVND (reference sequence). This CDR3 is built from 15 residues. This sequence originates from a male donor with papillary thyroid cancer or a benign thyroid nodule (not recorded which). Some clones in this sample may be carry-over from other donors' samples. This rearrangement joins TRBV19 to TRBJ1-1; no clear D gene. The sample consisted of tumor tissue. The CDR3 DNA sequence: TGTGCCAGTAGTATCTCCGGCATTTTAGTCACTGAAGCTTTCTTT. Its protein product is CASSISGILVTEAFF.